Listed below are T cell receptor beta chains from one sample, sequenced in a study of blood T cell repertoires in COVID-19. The data were produced by immunoSEQ multiplex PCR, yet TCRdb's version contains in-frame clones alone and is incomplete. The data hold nearly 300,000 clones, with just under 90% observed a single time. The sequencing sample was made of PBMCs or T cells enriched from blood (not recorded which). The receptors come from a woman in her forties or fifties who had been exposed to COVID-19. Each CDR3 is given with its conserved first and last residue. Each record gives: CDR3 length, V gene, D gene, J gene, CDR3 protein. The D gene is left open where the match is weak.

15,TRBV30,TRBD1,TRBJ1-4,CALGQGVQLHEKLFF
15,TRBV3-1/TRBV3-2,NA,TRBJ2-7,CASSSTGTVTYEQYF
14,TRBV6-1,NA,TRBJ1-1,CASSERQLNTEAFF
15,TRBV28,NA,TRBJ1-3,CASSRIRGSGNTIYF
17,TRBV7-6,TRBD2,TRBJ2-1,CASSPTPGTSGDNEQFF
16,TRBV10-3,TRBD2,TRBJ2-7,CAISESSSGGSYEQYF
13,TRBV7-8,NA,TRBJ2-7,CASSFSSLYEQYF
15,TRBV6-1,NA,TRBJ2-2,CASSEPGTNTGELFF
19,TRBV7-2,TRBD1,TRBJ1-6,CASSQGQTIESSYNSPLHF
14,TRBV29-1,NA,TRBJ1-1,CSTRTDIIRDEAFF
13,TRBV10-1,TRBD1,TRBJ1-5,CASGNRGNQPQHF
15,TRBV9,NA,TRBJ2-3,CASSVAGLETDTQYF
13,TRBV29-1,NA,TRBJ2-1,CSAETSSYNEQFF
15,TRBV14,NA,TRBJ2-7,CASSQDRIPVDEQYF
14,TRBV2,TRBD1,TRBJ2-1,CASLQGDVYNEQFF
16,TRBV23-1,NA,TRBJ1-1,CASSPRQCVSPTEAFF
13,TRBV10-3,NA,TRBJ2-1,CAISDQLAYEQFF
14,TRBV7-9,NA,TRBJ2-3,CASSLTGITDTQYF
15,TRBV27,NA,TRBJ1-1,CAIPLPLRARTEAFF
15,TRBV6-5,NA,TRBJ2-7,CASSYSSPPSYEQYF
16,TRBV5-8,TRBD1,TRBJ2-2,CASYPRDRGDTGELFF
16,TRBV5-1,TRBD1,TRBJ2-7,CASSPTLQGASYEQYF